Each of the 18 T cell receptor beta chains below was sequenced from the same sample in a study of post-analysis software for immune sequencing data. These receptors' targets are unknown. Study-level results: In patients, about 5 TRBV segments were more frequent than in controls, with TRBV5-6, TRBV5-1 and TRBV20-1 among them.

Prepared libraries of TCR beta cDNA carried unique molecular identifiers. MiXCR, run by TCRdb on the PCR reads, gives a single entry per CDR3 protein. Of fewer than 850,000 distinct CDR3 sequences listed, around 27% are singletons. Sequenced material: blood. The receptor set was obtained from a girl under 18 with multiple sclerosis.

V gene TRBV3-1 combines with J gene TRBJ1-4; D not resolved. This CDR3 comprises 12 residues. Germline CDR1 and CDR2: LGHDT and YNNKEL (reference sequence). Trimming removed 8 bases from V and 4 bases from J, with 8 bases in between. The DNA of the CDR3 is TGTGCCAGCGGGCCGGGTAATGAAAAACTGTTTTTT. It encodes CASGPGNEKLFF.

The CDR3 sequence: CATSDSHVGVGHNEQFF. The CDR3 DNA reads TGTGCCACCAGTGATTCCCATGTCGGCGTTGGCCACAATGAGCAGTTCTTC. This chain uses TRBV24-1 with TRBJ2-1, with D hard to call. From germline, CDR1 is KGHDR and CDR2 SFDVKD. The CDR3 sequence is 17 residues long. Trimming cost V 2 bases and J 5 bases, with 18 bases left between them.

A note on this clonotype: This sequence may be a read error, since a much larger clone differs from it by one base. The rearrangement uses TRBV10-3 and TRBJ2-3, with 7 bases lining up with TRBD1. V gave up 2 bases and J gave up 4 bases; unmatched junction bases: 6. The germline V gene encodes CDR1 ENHRY and CDR2 SYGVKD. The CDR3 consists of 15 residues. The CDR3 coding sequence is TGTGCCATCAGTGAGAGACAGGGCGTGTCAGATACGCAGTATTTT. Translated, it gives CAISERQGVSDTQYF.

This clonotype was detected only a few times. The chain combines TRBV6-1 with TRBJ2-7; TRBD2 agrees at 7 bases. There are 19 residues in the CDR3. Per germline, CDR1 MNHNS and CDR2 SASEGT. The V and J ends lost 4 bases and 3 bases, in that order; junction bases with no gene match: 21. This chain's CDR3 is CASSGVPGLPYQGIYEQYF. The DNA for the CDR3 is TGTGCCAGCAGTGGAGTTCCGGGACTACCGTACCAGGGTATCTACGAGCAGTACTTC.

This clonotype showed up many times. The rearrangement links TRBV10-3 to TRBJ2-7; TRBD1 agrees at 11 bases. V lost 6 bases, J lost 7 bases, and 11 bases stayed unmatched. Germline V lookup: CDR1 ENHRY, CDR2 SYGVKD. CDR3 size: 15 residues. The DNA of the CDR3 is TGTGCCATCAGGCCCATCGATGGGGACAGGGGGGAGCAGTACTTC. Its translation: CAIRPIDGDRGEQYF.

This rearrangement joins TRBV5-1 to TRBJ1-1, with 7 bases matching TRBD1. CDR3 size: 15 residues. Looked up from germline, CDR1 is SGHRS and CDR2 is YFSETQ. Unmatched junction bases numbered 7, after V lost 5 bases and J lost 0 bases. CDR3 nucleotide sequence: TGCGCCAGCAGGGAGGGAGACAGGGTGAACACTGAAGCTTTCTTT. This sequence encodes CASREGDRVNTEAFF. Complete variable domain (other parts from reference TRBV5-1 and TRBJ1-1): KAGVTQTPRYLIKTRGQQVTLSCSPISGHRSVSWYQQTPGQGLQFLFEYFSETQRNKGNFPGRFSGRQFSNSRSEMNVSTLELGDSALYLCASREGDRVNTEAFFGQGTRLTVV.

This clonotype was observed a few times. The chain carries TRBV29-1 and TRBJ2-1; 9 bases match TRBD1. V trimming: 2 bases; J trimming: 10 bases; junction bases outside the gene matches: 9. There are 14 residues in the CDR3. The germline V gene encodes CDR1 SQVTM and CDR2 ANQGSEA. Here the CDR3 reads CSVELGQGLGEQFF. Here the CDR3 DNA reads TGCAGCGTTGAACTCGGACAGGGGCTGGGGGAGCAGTTCTTC.

This clonotype was counted a few times. This chain joins TRBV3-1 and TRBJ1-2, with D hard to call. Trimming shortened V by 3 bases and J by 1 base, and 6 bases separated the two germline ends. CDR3 length: 13 amino acids. Germline CDR1 and CDR2: LGHDT and YNNKEL (reference sequence). The CDR3 coding sequence is TGTGCCAGCAGCCAGCGAATTAACTATGGCTACACCTTC. Translation gives CASSQRINYGYTF.

The gene calls are TRBV20-1 and TRBJ2-7; D possibly matches TRBD1 or TRBD2 (5 bases each). Germline V gene data show CDR1 as DFQATT and CDR2 as SNEGSKA (reference sequence). Trimming removed 0 bases from V and 6 bases from J, with 18 bases in between. CDR3 size: 15 residues. In DNA form, the CDR3 reads TGCAGTGCTAGAGACGCAGGGAGAGACCCCCTCGAGCAGTACTTC. Its protein is CSARDAGRDPLEQYF.

This clonotype was observed a few times. The junction and the germline gene differ at one end; a read error may be behind it. The chain uses TRBV4-2 and TRBJ2-3; perhaps TRBD2 as D (5 bases). This CDR3 contains 15 residues. Looked up from germline, CDR1 is LGHNA and CDR2 is YNFKEQ. CDR3 in amino acids: CAISQDPRGVYTQYF. DNA of the CDR3: TGTGCCATCAGCCAAGACCCCCGGGGAGTATATACGCAGTATTTT.

In regard to this clonotype: One end of the junction fails to match germline, which may point to a read error. V is TRBV5-1 and J is TRBJ1-2, with a weak D call TRBD1 (6 bases). Looked up from germline, CDR1 is SGHRS and CDR2 is YFSETQ. There are 13 residues in the CDR3. The CDR3 reads CANSLGQNYGYTF. The CDR3 nucleotides read TGCGCCAACAGCTTGGGACAAAACTATGGCTACACCTTC.

This clonotype has at least ten counts. The rearrangement links TRBV6-2 or TRBV6-3 to TRBJ1-5; possibly TRBD1 for D (5 bases). Germline V gene sequence: CDR1 MNHEY, CDR2 SVGEGT. The germline V and J ends were trimmed by 5 bases and 7 bases, with 6 bases remaining between them. This CDR3 is built from 11 residues. CDR3 bases: TGTGCCAGCAGTCAGGGCCAGCCCCAGCATTTT. Amino acid sequence: CASSQGQPQHF.

V gene TRBV11-2 combines with J gene TRBJ2-1; 9 positions match TRBD2. Germline CDR1 is SGHAT and CDR2 is FQNNGV. J gave up 2 bases and V 3 bases, and 14 bases lay outside the gene matches. The CDR3 covers 19 residues. CDR3 coding DNA: TGTGCCAGCAGCTTTTTGATGTCGTCTAGCGGGGCGACCTACAATGAGCAGTTCTTC. This translates into CASSFLMSSSGATYNEQFF.

In its sample, this clonotype was seen many times. The CDR3 is CAIRTGLAADNEQFF. The CDR3 coding sequence is TGTGCCATCAGGACGGGGCTAGCGGCAGACAATGAGCAGTTCTTC. This chain joins TRBV10-3 and TRBJ2-1, with 7 positions matching TRBD2. The J segment lost 5 bases and the V segment lost 6 bases, leaving 10 bases of the junction unmatched. The CDR3 length is 15 residues. CDR1 and CDR2 (germline): ENHRY, SYGVKD.

The V and J genes are TRBV7-8 and TRBJ2-2, with D hard to call. CDR1 SGHVS and CDR2 FQNEAQ come from the germline V gene. Trimming cost V 5 bases and J 5 bases, with 12 bases left between them. The CDR3 runs to 14 residues. The CDR3 DNA sequence: TGTGCCAGCAGCACGCGGACCGCTACCGGGGAGCTGTTTTTT. Its protein product is CASSTRTATGELFF.

This rearrangement joins TRBV10-3 to TRBJ2-5, with D possibly being TRBD1 or TRBD2 (5 bases each). CDR1 and CDR2 (germline): ENHRY, SYGVKD. V was cut by 11 bases and J by 2 bases, with 15 bases left in between. This CDR3 has 13 amino acids. CDR3 DNA: TGTGCCGCCGCTGGGACGTATCAAGAGACCCAGTACTTC. It yields the protein CAAAGTYQETQYF.

This clonotype was counted between two and nine times. CDR3 nucleotides: TGCGCCAGCACCTCCGAGGGGGTGACCTCCTACAATGAGCAGTTCTTC. Amino acid sequence: CASTSEGVTSYNEQFF. The rearrangement links TRBV5-1 to TRBJ2-1, with D perhaps matching TRBD1 (6 bases). Trimming took 6 bases from V and 0 from J, leaving 16 bases between them. Per the germline V gene, CDR1 is SGHRS and CDR2 is YFSETQ. CDR3 length: 16 amino acids.

The CDR3 here is CASSDPRTGSYEQYF. DNA of the CDR3: TGTGCCAGCAGTGACCCGCGGACAGGGTCCTACGAGCAGTACTTC. The chain recombines TRBV6-4 with TRBJ2-7; 8 positions agree with TRBD1. Looked up from germline, CDR1 is MRHNA and CDR2 is SNTAGT. The CDR3 consists of 15 residues. J lost 1 base, V lost 2 bases, and 4 bases had no gene match.